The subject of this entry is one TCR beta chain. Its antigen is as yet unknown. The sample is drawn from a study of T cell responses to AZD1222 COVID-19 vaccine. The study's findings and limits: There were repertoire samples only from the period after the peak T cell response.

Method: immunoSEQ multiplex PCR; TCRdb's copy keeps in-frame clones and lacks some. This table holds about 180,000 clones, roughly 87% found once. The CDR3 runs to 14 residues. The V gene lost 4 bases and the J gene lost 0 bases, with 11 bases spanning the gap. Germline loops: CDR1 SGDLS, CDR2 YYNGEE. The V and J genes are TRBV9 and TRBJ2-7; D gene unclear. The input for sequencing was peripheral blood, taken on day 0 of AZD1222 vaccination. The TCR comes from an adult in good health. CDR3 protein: CASSPSSVSYEQYF. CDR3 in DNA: TGTGCCAGCAGCCCGAGCAGTGTCTCCTACGAGCAGTACTTC.